The 25 T cell receptor beta chains in this list originate from one sample, sequenced in a study of shared clonotypes between healthy human individuals. Profiling relied on immunoSEQ multiplex PCR, and the TCRdb table lists in-frame clones only, not all of them. The repertoire holds approximately 2.1 million clones, with 93% as singletons. The sequencing sample was made of naive CD4+ T cells from PBMCs. Subset denoted: CD45RA+ positively selected. These receptors were collected from a man aged 18-30 years in good health. Some clones in this sample may be carry-over from other donors' samples.

The CDR3, as DNA: TGTGCCAGCAGTCAACAGGGGGAATCGACCCAGTACTTC. Translating it yields CASSQQGESTQYF. The chain has TRBV6-1 and TRBJ2-5; 8 positions agree with TRBD1. The CDR3 totals 13 residues. J gave up 7 bases and V 5 bases, and 6 bases lay outside the gene matches. Germline CDR1 reads MNHNS; CDR2 reads SASEGT.

The V and J genes are TRBV9 and TRBJ2-7; 11 nucleotides align to TRBD2. Germline CDR1 is SGDLS and CDR2 is YYNGEE. The CDR3 sequence is 15 residues long. With 2 bases clipped from V and 3 bases from J, the junction kept 4 bases outside the gene matches. CDR3 sequence: CASSVGTSGNYEQYF. CDR3 nucleotide sequence: TGTGCCAGCAGCGTCGGGACTAGCGGAAACTACGAGCAGTACTTC.

The chain uses TRBV4-1 and TRBJ2-5; D not certain. Germline loops: CDR1 MGHRA, CDR2 YSYEKL. Deletions cut 0 bases from V and 4 bases from J, with 15 bases between. CDR3 length: 16 amino acids. The CDR3 DNA follows: TGCGCCAGCAGCCAAGAAGCTTGGCTTTTTAGAGAGACCCAGTACTTC. Translating it yields CASSQEAWLFRETQYF.

With regard to this clone: This same CDR3 is encoded by further DNA sequences in the sample. This chain uses TRBV29-1 with TRBJ1-1; perhaps TRBD1 as D (5 bases). The germline V gene encodes CDR1 SQVTM and CDR2 ANQGSEA. The CDR3 is 12 amino acids. The V end was cut by 6 bases, the J end by 5 bases, with 13 bases between. CDR3: CSVGALGTEAFF. The CDR3 nucleotides read TGCAGCGTAGGGGCCTTGGGAACTGAAGCTTTCTTT.

The chain couples TRBV29-1 to TRBJ2-7, with TRBD2 matching 11 bases. V shed 6 bases and J 7 bases; nucleotides not matched to a gene: 23. The CDR3 has 18 residues. CDR1 is SQVTM, CDR2 ANQGSEA, per germline. The CDR3 DNA is TGCAGCGTCAGAGCCACTAGCGGGAGTAGAGGTGTGGTGGATGAGCAGTACTTC. It encodes CSVRATSGSRGVVDEQYF.

V and J are TRBV28 and TRBJ2-7; D is perhaps TRBD1 (5 bases). Germline CDR1 and CDR2: MDHEN and SYDVKM. With 4 bases removed from V and 7 bases from J, the gap between germline ends came to 11 bases. The CDR3 is 12 residues long. CDR3 residues: CASSSEQVEQYF. In DNA form, the CDR3 reads TGTGCCAGCAGTTCAGAACAGGTAGAGCAGTACTTC.

Remarks on this clone: The same CDR3 arises from other DNA sequences in this sample as well. The CDR3 sequence is CASSSDGLNTEAFF. For the CDR3, the DNA is TGTGCCAGCAGCTCGGACGGCTTGAACACTGAAGCTTTCTTT. This sequence joins TRBV28 and TRBJ1-1; no definite D call. V lost 6 bases, J lost 0 bases, and 11 bases lay in between. This CDR3 comprises 14 residues. From germline, CDR1 is MDHEN and CDR2 SYDVKM.

V is TRBV5-1 and J is TRBJ2-3; no firm D call. Trimming pared 1 base from V and 5 bases from J, leaving 5 bases between. The CDR3 is 12 residues long. Germline V gene lookup returns CDR1 SGHRS and CDR2 YFSETQ. CDR3 nucleotide sequence: TGCGCCAGCAGCTTGAGGGAAGATACGCAGTATTTT. Translation: CASSLREDTQYF. The complete variable domain, with remaining parts taken from reference TRBV5-1 and TRBJ2-3, reads KAGVTQTPRYLIKTRGQQVTLSCSPISGHRSVSWYQQTPGQGLQFLFEYFSETQRNKGNFPGRFSGRQFSNSRSEMNVSTLELGDSALYLCASSLREDTQYFGPGTRLTVL.

Points on this clone: The junction differs from germline at one of its ends, possibly a read error. The chain is built from TRBV30 and TRBJ2-1; perhaps TRBD2 as D (7 bases). The CDR3 length is 12 residues. Germline CDR1 is GTSNPN and CDR2 is SVGIG (reference sequence). CDR3 in amino acids: CAWSVGGGRKVF. In nucleotides, the CDR3 is TGTGCCTGGAGTGTAGGGGGGGGCCGCAAGGTCTTC. The whole variable domain, filled in from reference TRBV30 and TRBJ2-1, reads SQTIHQWPATLVQPVGSPLSLECTVEGTSNPNLYWYRQAAGRGLQLLFYSVGIGQISSEVPQNLSASRPQDRQFILSSKKLLLSDSGFYLCAWSVGGGRKVFGPGTRLTVL.

Details on this clone: At the DNA level, this CDR3 is encoded by other sequences in the same sample as well. CDR3 DNA: TGTGCCAGCAGCTTAGAGAATAGTAGGGAGACCCAGTACTTC. Its protein product is CASSLENSRETQYF. The rearrangement links TRBV7-9 to TRBJ2-5; D is undetermined. Germline V gives CDR1 SEHNR, CDR2 FQNEAQ (reference sequence). V dropped 1 base and J dropped 5 bases, with 11 bases sitting between them. This CDR3 contains 14 residues.

J is TRBJ2-3 and V is TRBV5-1; D gene ambiguous. CDR1 is SGHRS and CDR2 is YFSETQ in the germline V gene. CDR3 length equals 13 residues. Trimming left V 0 bases short and J 7 bases short, with 9 bases between. The CDR3 bases are TGCGCCAGCAGCTTGGCCTTCGGGTATACGCAGTATTTT. Translation: CASSLAFGYTQYF.

This chain links TRBV5-1 with TRBJ2-3; 8 nucleotides align to TRBD2. The CDR3 loop spans 15 amino acids. Germline values: CDR1 SGHRS, CDR2 YFSETQ. The J segment lost 6 bases and the V segment lost 2 bases, leaving 8 bases of the junction unmatched. As DNA, the CDR3 is TGCGCCAGCAGCTTCTCCGGGACTAGAGTCGATACGCAGTATTTT. Its protein is CASSFSGTRVDTQYF.

With respect to this clone: The identical CDR3 is also encoded by other nucleotide sequences in the sample. V usage is TRBV5-1 and J usage is TRBJ1-5; tentatively, D is TRBD1 (6 bases). V was cut by 1 base and J by 1 base, with 9 bases left in between. In germline, CDR1 is SGHRS, CDR2 YFSETQ. CDR3 length equals 15 residues. The CDR3 DNA is TGCGCCAGCAGCTTGACAGGGATAAGCAATCAGCCCCAGCATTTT. Residues: CASSLTGISNQPQHF. The complete variable domain, with remaining parts taken from reference TRBV5-1 and TRBJ1-5, reads KAGVTQTPRYLIKTRGQQVTLSCSPISGHRSVSWYQQTPGQGLQFLFEYFSETQRNKGNFPGRFSGRQFSNSRSEMNVSTLELGDSALYLCASSLTGISNQPQHFGDGTRLSIL.

The genes are TRBV19 and TRBJ1-1; the D is unclear. Trimming took 3 bases from V and 1 from J, leaving 9 bases between them. Germline V gives CDR1 LNHDA, CDR2 SQIVND (reference sequence). This CDR3 spans 14 amino acids. The DNA for the CDR3 is TGTGCCAGTAGTATCAAGGCGGGGAACACTGAAGCTTTCTTT. This gives the protein CASSIKAGNTEAFF.

V gene TRBV30 combines with J gene TRBJ2-1; 7 bases are a match to TRBD2. CDR1 is GTSNPN, CDR2 SVGIG, per germline (reference sequence). The trim removed 4 bases at V and 0 bases at J, leaving 6 bases unmatched. This CDR3 is built from 15 residues. The CDR3 DNA is TGTGCCTGGACGAGGGGCGGGAGCTCCTACAATGAGCAGTTCTTC. It specifies CAWTRGGSSYNEQFF.

The rearrangement uses TRBV5-1 and TRBJ1-3; D is unresolved. This CDR3 comprises 14 residues. Deletions cut 0 bases from V and 2 bases from J, with 6 bases between. CDR1 and CDR2 from the germline V gene are SGHRS and YFSETQ. CDR3 sequence: CASSLGVPGNTIYF. As DNA, the CDR3 is TGCGCCAGCAGCTTGGGGGTTCCTGGAAACACCATATATTTT.

A remark on this clone: At one end, the junction sequence differs from germline, possibly due to a read error. The same CDR3 is also encoded by other DNA sequences in this sample. The CDR3 DNA reads TGCAGTGCGAGAGGGGGCTACGAGCAGTACTTC. Amino acid sequence: CSARGGYEQYF. V is TRBV20-1 and J is TRBJ2-7; possibly TRBD1 for D (6 bases). Germline CDR1 and CDR2: DFQATT and SNEGSKA (reference sequence). CDR3 size: 11 residues.

The chain carries TRBV27 and TRBJ2-7; D may be TRBD1 (5 bases). This CDR3 region has 13 residues. Trimming took 3 bases from V and 1 from J, leaving 7 bases between them. Germline V gives CDR1 MNHEY, CDR2 SMNVEV (reference sequence). The CDR3 loop is CASSFAGSYEQYF. The CDR3 DNA reads TGTGCCAGCAGTTTTGCAGGGTCCTACGAGCAGTACTTC.

V gene TRBV14 combines with J gene TRBJ2-1; no definite D call. Deletions cut 0 bases from V and 6 bases from J, with 9 bases between. The CDR3 length is 14 residues. CDR1 SGHDN and CDR2 FVKESK come from the germline V gene. CDR3 sequence reads: CASSQDWQTNEQFF. The CDR3, as DNA: TGTGCCAGCAGCCAAGATTGGCAGACCAATGAGCAGTTCTTC.

The CDR3 spells CASSRNQGAIEKLFF. The CDR3 region has the DNA TGTGCCAGCAGCAGAAATCAGGGGGCAATTGAAAAACTGTTTTTT. J is TRBJ1-4 and V is TRBV11-2; 8 nucleotides agree with TRBD1. CDR1 SGHAT and CDR2 FQNNGV come from the germline V gene. The CDR3 loop spans 15 amino acids. J was trimmed by 7 bases and V by 5 bases; bases with no gene match: 9. The full variable domain, its missing parts supplied by reference TRBV11-2 and TRBJ1-4, is EAGVAQSPRYKIIEKRQSVAFWCNPISGHATLYWYQQILGQGPKLLIQFQNNGVVDDSQLPKDRFSAERLKGVDSTLKIQPAKLEDSAVYLCASSRNQGAIEKLFFGSGTQLSVL.

The rearrangement links TRBV4-1 to TRBJ2-5, with D unresolved. The CDR3 contains 11 residues. Germline-derived CDR1 and CDR2 are MGHRA and YSYEKL. V lost 5 bases and J 3 bases, leaving 4 bases between the germline ends. The CDR3: CASSSEETQYF. CDR3 DNA sequence: TGCGCCAGCAGCTCTGAAGAGACCCAGTACTTC.

This sequence joins TRBV15 and TRBJ1-2, with 9 bases fitting TRBD1. This CDR3 is 17 amino acids long. V trimming: 2 bases; J trimming: 5 bases; junction bases outside the gene matches: 12. Germline V gene lookup returns CDR1 LNHNV and CDR2 YYDKDF (reference sequence). The CDR3 nucleotides read TGTGCCACCAGCAGACGCTCCGGGACAGGGAACCGTTATGGCTACACCTTC. This codes for CATSRRSGTGNRYGYTF.

The count of this clone is one. This chain links TRBV5-1 with TRBJ2-7; 10 bases align to TRBD1. This CDR3 spans 13 amino acids. In germline, CDR1 is SGHRS, CDR2 YFSETQ. Unmatched junction bases numbered 6, after V lost 0 bases and J lost 12 bases. CDR3 sequence reads: CASSLEDRGVWYF. In DNA, the CDR3 is TGCGCCAGCAGCTTGGAGGACAGGGGGGTTTGGTACTTC.

The gene calls are TRBV6-4 and TRBJ1-3; D is possibly TRBD1 (5 bases). The CDR3 is made up of 15 amino acids. Germline-derived CDR1 and CDR2 are MRHNA and SNTAGT. V gave up 6 bases and J gave up 0 bases, with 12 bases separating them. The CDR3 protein is CASRGPARSGNTIYF. CDR3 nucleotides: TGTGCCAGCAGGGGGCCCGCTCGCTCTGGAAACACCATATATTTT.

CDR3 in amino acids: CASSSAGHGNTIYF. The CDR3 DNA sequence: TGTGCCAGCAGTTCCGCCGGGCATGGAAACACCATATATTTT. The chain couples TRBV28 to TRBJ1-3, with D uncertain. V was cut by 4 bases and J by 3 bases, with 10 bases left in between. The CDR3 runs to 14 residues. Looked up from germline, CDR1 is MDHEN and CDR2 is SYDVKM.